The entry below gives a single TCR beta chain sequence along with its context. The assay was immunoSEQ multiplex PCR, and TCRdb's table has in-frame clones only and misses some. The sample carries a few million clones, approximately 96% recorded once. V shed 2 bases and J shed 0 bases, with 14 bases lying between them. CDR1 and CDR2 (germline): MNHNS, SASEGT. CDR3 size: 17 residues. Both subsets, CD45RA+ naive and CD45RA-negative memory, were split from the CD4+ cells. The entry originates in a study of shared clonotypes between healthy human individuals. This TCR was recovered from a man younger than 30 in good health. The material sequenced was naive CD4+ T cells sorted from blood. Subset denoted: CD45RA+ positively selected. This sequence joins TRBV6-1 and TRBJ1-3, with D perhaps matching TRBD1 (6 bases). The DNA of the CDR3 is TGTGCCAGCAGTGAACCCCGGGGAGGGGGCTCTGGAAACACCATATATTTT. This sequence encodes CASSEPRGGGSGNTIYF.